The clone carrying this TCR beta chain was seen repeatedly, ten times or more. Its target is not known. This CDR3 contains 13 residues. Between the trimmed V and J ends, which lost 3 bases and 6 bases, there was a span of 10 bases. Germline V gives CDR1 KGHDR, CDR2 SFDVKD. The TCR beta CDR3 regions underwent amplification from RNA transcripts. An opening RT-PCR round employed HTBI primers and preceded a second-round multiplex PCR. TCRdb redid the calling of the multiplex PCR reads with MiXCR, one entry per CDR3 protein. The sample shows over a million distinct CDR3 sequences, roughly 35% of them seen only once. The data are from a study of Graves' ophthalmopathy and Graves' hyperthyroidism. Findings and caveats of the study: Blood samples also showed most expanded thyroid clonotypes exceeding 0.001 frequency.

The sample taken for sequencing was peripheral blood or thyroid tissue (not recorded which). This clonotype was sampled from an adult man with Graves' hyperthyroidism. The gene calls are TRBV24-1 and TRBJ1-1; no definite D call. The CDR3 protein is CATSDGGRAEAFF. In DNA form, the CDR3 reads TGTGCCACCAGTGATGGAGGGAGGGCTGAAGCTTTCTTT.